A single sample is the source of the 31 T cell receptor beta chains below, sequenced in a study of blood T cell repertoires in COVID-19 (dated by TCRdb to about 2020). Receptor amplification or capture employed the immunoSEQ multiplex PCR assay. TCRdb took this table from immuneACCESS and kept in-frame rearrangements with V and J called. Such tables lack part of the clones; where checked against another copy, unresolved V genes explain under half of the gap, and the rest is unexplained. For this sample the table gives about 100,000 clones, of which 85% to 90% were detected only once. Less than 2% of the sample lies in the top ten. The source material was peripheral blood. All receptors derive from a human donor with active COVID-19. The donor label of this sample is uncertain.

The V call is TRBV7-3, the J call TRBJ1-6; 9 nucleotides match TRBD1. With V trimmed by 5 bases and J by 8 bases, 4 bases remained unmatched. Germline V CDR1 and CDR2: SGHTA, FQGTGA. CDR3 size: 14 residues. The DNA of the CDR3 is TGTGCCAGCAGCCACACAGGGGGCGATTCACCCCTCCACTTT. Protein: CASSHTGGDSPLHF.

V is TRBV18 and J is TRBJ1-1, with unresolved D. Trimming removed 0 bases at V and 0 bases at J, with 5 bases between. CDR3 length equals 14 residues. Per germline, CDR1 KGHSH and CDR2 LQKENI. CDR3 nucleotide sequence: TGTGCCAGCTCACCACCCGGGGTGAACACTGAAGCTTTCTTT. Translated: CASSPPGVNTEAFF.

The gene calls are TRBV2 and TRBJ2-7; TRBD2 aligns across 9 bases. V dropped 8 bases and J dropped 4; count of bases not matched to a gene: 12. Germline V gene lookup returns CDR1 SNHLY and CDR2 FYNNEI. This CDR3 spans 15 amino acids. The CDR3 DNA reads TGTGCCAGCTCGACGGGGCGGGAGGGGCCGTACGAGCAGTACTTC. It specifies CASSTGREGPYEQYF.

This clone was detected only a few times. The gene calls are TRBV19 and TRBJ1-5; 10 nucleotides agree with TRBD1. The junction had 7 bases not matched to a gene; V was cut back by 4 bases and J by 7 bases. From germline, CDR1 is LNHDA and CDR2 SQIVND (reference sequence). The CDR3 totals 15 residues. The CDR3 region has the DNA TGTGCCAGTAGTACCCCGGGACAGGGGAGCCAGCCCCAGCATTTT. Its protein product is CASSTPGQGSQPQHF.

The chain is built from TRBV11-2 and TRBJ2-5; a possible D gene is TRBD2 (6 bases). The CDR3 covers 15 residues. V was trimmed by 5 bases and J by 3 bases, leaving 16 bases between them. The germline gives CDR1 SGHAT, CDR2 FQNNGV. Here the CDR3 DNA reads TGTGCCAGCAGCCAGGACTACCGAACAAAAGAGACCCAGTACTTC. It translates to CASSQDYRTKETQYF. Full variable domain (rest looked up from reference TRBV11-2 and TRBJ2-5): EAGVAQSPRYKIIEKRQSVAFWCNPISGHATLYWYQQILGQGPKLLIQFQNNGVVDDSQLPKDRFSAERLKGVDSTLKIQPAKLEDSAVYLCASSQDYRTKETQYFGPGTRLLVL.

This chain connects TRBV3-1 (or the pseudogene TRBV3-2) to TRBJ1-1, with 8 bases that match TRBD1. The J segment lost 4 bases and the V segment lost 5 bases, leaving 18 bases of the junction unmatched. This CDR3 region has 18 residues. Germline V gives CDR1 LGHDT, CDR2 YNNKEL (reference sequence). CDR3 amino acids: CASSYHTDRVFGGTEAFF. Written as DNA, the CDR3 is TGTGCCAGCAGCTACCATACGGACAGGGTTTTTGGCGGCACTGAAGCTTTCTTT.

The V call is TRBV5-8, the J call TRBJ1-3; 7 bases match TRBD1. CDR1 is SGHTS and CDR2 is YDEGEE in the germline V gene. The CDR3 is 15 amino acids. Germline trimming cut 5 bases from V and 4 bases from J; bases unmatched to any gene: 9. The CDR3, as DNA: TGTGCCAGCAGTCGACAGGGCCTGAGGGGAAACACCATATATTTT. Its protein product is CASSRQGLRGNTIYF.

This clone was observed a handful of times. CDR3: CASSPTEGQGTNQPQHF. CDR3 sequence (DNA): TGTGCCAGCTCACCTACCGAGGGACAGGGCACCAATCAGCCCCAGCATTTT. This chain connects TRBV18 to TRBJ1-5; 9 positions agree with TRBD1. The J segment lost 3 bases and the V segment lost 3 bases, leaving 9 bases of the junction unmatched. Germline CDR1 and CDR2: KGHSH and LQKENI. CDR3 length: 17 residues.

The chain has TRBV18 and TRBJ2-7; no reliable D call. CDR1 KGHSH and CDR2 LQKENI come from the germline V gene. V was clipped by 0 bases and J by 0 bases, with 6 bases between them. The CDR3 sequence is 14 residues long. CDR3 sequence (DNA): TGTGCCAGCTCACCACCTGTTAGCTCCTACGAGCAGTACTTC. This codes for CASSPPVSSYEQYF.

The chain links TRBV19 to TRBJ2-4; D ambiguous. Deletions cut 0 bases from V and 2 bases from J, with 20 bases between. The CDR3 has 19 residues. CDR1 is LNHDA, CDR2 SQIVND, per germline (reference sequence). The CDR3 DNA sequence: TGTGCCAGTAGTATAGACCCGCCAGGCCAACTCCCCTCCAAAAACATTCAGTACTTC. This gives the protein CASSIDPPGQLPSKNIQYF.

This clone has only one observation. This chain connects TRBV25-1 to TRBJ1-4; 8 nucleotides align to TRBD1. The CDR3 is 15 amino acids. Per the germline V gene, CDR1 is MGHDK and CDR2 is SYGVNS. With 3 bases clipped from V and 7 bases from J, the junction kept 7 bases outside the gene matches. CDR3 sequence: CASSDTRGRIEKLFF. CDR3 DNA sequence: TGTGCCAGCAGTGACACCAGGGGGCGAATTGAAAAACTGTTTTTT. Looking up the rest from reference TRBV25-1 and TRBJ1-4 gives the full variable domain: EADIYQTPRYLVIGTGKKITLECSQTMGHDKMYWYQQDPGMELHLIHYSYGVNSTEKGDLSSESTVSRIRTEHFPLTLESARPSHTSQYLCASSDTRGRIEKLFFGSGTQLSVL.

The J gene is TRBJ1-5, the V gene TRBV7-9; perhaps TRBD1 as D (5 bases). The CDR3 runs to 15 residues. V was cut by 5 bases and J by 5 bases, with 16 bases left in between. Germline CDR1 reads SEHNR; CDR2 reads FQNEAQ (reference sequence). The CDR3 nucleotides are TGTGCCAGCAGCCCGGCCCCAGGGTTACATCAGCCCCAGCATTTT. It yields the protein CASSPAPGLHQPQHF.

This chain connects TRBV10-3 to TRBJ2-3, with a tentative D call TRBD1 (8 bases). Looked up from germline, CDR1 is ENHRY and CDR2 is SYGVKD. The CDR3 is 14 residues long. Deletions cut 6 bases from V and 4 bases from J, with 14 bases between. CDR3 in amino acids: CAISTGGVADTQYF. For the CDR3, the DNA is TGTGCCATCAGCACAGGGGGGGTCGCAGATACGCAGTATTTT.

This clone was recorded once. V is TRBV10-1 and J is TRBJ2-1, with TRBD1 identical over 8 bases. CDR1 and CDR2 from the germline V gene are WNHNN and SYGVQD (reference sequence). The CDR3 runs 15 residues. V lost 2 bases and J lost 5; bases outside the gene matches: 5. The CDR3 is CASSEIQGANNEQFF. DNA of the CDR3: TGCGCCAGCAGTGAGATCCAGGGGGCGAACAATGAGCAGTTCTTC.

This clone occurred once. This chain joins TRBV12-3 or TRBV12-4 and TRBJ2-7; TRBD1 matches at 9 bases. V trimming: 1 base; J trimming: 12 bases; junction bases outside the gene matches: 7. The CDR3 consists of 13 residues. The CDR3 spells CASSLVTGTGLYF. The CDR3, as DNA: TGTGCCAGCAGTTTAGTCACCGGGACAGGGCTGTACTTC.

This clone has a single count. The chain uses TRBV19 and TRBJ2-3, with 7 bases lining up with TRBD1. CDR1 and CDR2 from the germline V gene are LNHDA and SQIVND (reference sequence). The CDR3 sequence is 13 residues long. The V segment lost 5 bases and the J segment 2 bases; nucleotides outside the gene matches: 1. In nucleotides, the CDR3 is TGTGCCAGTAGTGAGGGGGCCACAGATACGCAGTATTTT. Translation: CASSEGATDTQYF.

The V call is TRBV7-2, the J call TRBJ1-2; tentative D call: TRBD1 (6 bases). Trimming removed 8 bases from V and 0 bases from J, with 16 bases in between. Germline V CDR1 and CDR2: SGHTA, FQGNSA. The CDR3 is 15 amino acids. The DNA for the CDR3 is TGTGCCAGCGTCCGGCAGGGGATATCTAACTATGGCTACACCTTC. It specifies CASVRQGISNYGYTF.

V usage is TRBV5-1 and J usage is TRBJ1-6, with 9 bases lining up with TRBD1. The CDR3 is 19 amino acids. Trimming removed 1 base from V and 10 bases from J; junction bases left unmatched: 18. Looked up from germline, CDR1 is SGHRS and CDR2 is YFSETQ. The CDR3: CASSLSRPLEGQGSSPLHF. Written as DNA, the CDR3 is TGCGCCAGCAGCTTGTCCCGACCACTAGAGGGACAGGGAAGCTCACCCCTCCACTTT. Filled out from reference TRBV5-1 and TRBJ1-6, the complete variable domain reads KAGVTQTPRYLIKTRGQQVTLSCSPISGHRSVSWYQQTPGQGLQFLFEYFSETQRNKGNFPGRFSGRQFSNSRSEMNVSTLELGDSALYLCASSLSRPLEGQGSSPLHFGNGTRLTVT.

The count of this clone is one. The chain employs TRBV9 and TRBJ2-7; the D gene is possibly TRBD1 (6 bases). Per the germline V gene, CDR1 is SGDLS and CDR2 is YYNGEE. Trimming left V 0 bases short and J 6 bases short, with 10 bases between. The CDR3 consists of 13 residues. CDR3 sequence reads: CASSVGGGTEQYF. CDR3 DNA: TGTGCCAGCAGCGTAGGAGGGGGAACCGAGCAGTACTTC.

The V and J genes are TRBV19 and TRBJ1-2; the D gene is possibly TRBD1 (6 bases). V lost 5 bases and J lost 4, with 20 bases in between. The germline CDR1 and CDR2 sequences are LNHDA and SQIVND (reference sequence). CDR3 length: 16 amino acids. This chain's CDR3 is CASSFASGGQGYGYTF. In DNA form, the CDR3 reads TGTGCCAGTAGTTTTGCTTCTGGGGGCCAAGGCTATGGCTACACCTTC.

This sequence joins TRBV27 and TRBJ2-4, with 8 bases matching TRBD2. The CDR3 runs to 16 residues. With V trimmed by 0 bases and J by 7 bases, 8 bases remained unmatched. The germline V gene encodes CDR1 MNHEY and CDR2 SMNVEV (reference sequence). The CDR3 loop reads CASSLSPRGEGNIQYF. CDR3 in DNA: TGTGCCAGCAGTTTATCGCCGCGGGGGGAGGGGAACATTCAGTACTTC.

The chain uses TRBV9 and TRBJ2-7; 7 bases align to TRBD1. V gave up 0 bases and J gave up 4 bases; unmatched junction bases: 1. Germline V CDR1 and CDR2: SGDLS, YYNGEE. The CDR3 extends over 13 amino acids. CDR3 sequence reads: CASSVGDSYEQYF. In nucleotides, the CDR3 is TGTGCCAGCAGCGTAGGGGACAGTTACGAGCAGTACTTC.

The J gene is TRBJ2-3, the V gene TRBV28; 11 bases are shared with TRBD1. This CDR3 has 16 residues. The germline CDR1 and CDR2 sequences are MDHEN and SYDVKM. The V and J ends lost 4 bases and 4 bases, in that order; junction bases with no gene match: 7. The CDR3 DNA sequence: TGTGCCAGCAGTTCACTGGACAGGGGGCGCCCAGATACGCAGTATTTT. Protein product: CASSSLDRGRPDTQYF.

CDR3 sequence (DNA): TGTGCCAGCAGTTTAGTTCTAGGAGCTCACTACACCTTC. Translated, it gives CASSLVLGAHYTF. This sequence joins TRBV27 and TRBJ1-2; D gene unclear. Germline V gene sequence: CDR1 MNHEY, CDR2 SMNVEV (reference sequence). Trimming removed 2 bases from V and 10 bases from J, with 14 bases in between. CDR3 size: 13 residues.

The V gene is TRBV2, the J gene TRBJ1-1, with TRBD1 matching 7 bases. V trimming: 5 bases; J trimming: 1 base; junction bases outside the gene matches: 10. This CDR3 comprises 16 residues. CDR1 SNHLY and CDR2 FYNNEI come from the germline V gene. CDR3: CASSWVGGGENTEAFF. CDR3 sequence (DNA): TGTGCCAGCAGTTGGGTAGGAGGGGGCGAGAACACTGAAGCTTTCTTT.

J is TRBJ2-1 and V is TRBV19; TRBD2 is a possible D gene (5 bases). The V gene lost 10 bases and the J gene lost 8 bases, with 18 bases spanning the gap. The CDR3 loop spans 13 amino acids. CDR1 and CDR2 from the germline V gene are LNHDA and SQIVND (reference sequence). CDR3 residues: CAIARGRRDEQFF. The DNA for the CDR3 is TGTGCCATCGCTCGAGGGCGTCGGGATGAGCAGTTCTTC.

The V gene is TRBV11-2, the J gene TRBJ1-2; a weak D match, TRBD1 (6 bases). The CDR3 spans 12 residues. Deletions cut 5 bases from V and 8 bases from J, with 12 bases between. Germline CDR1 is SGHAT and CDR2 is FQNNGV. For the CDR3, the DNA is TGTGCCAGCAGCGACCGCGGGGGCGGCTACACCTTC. As protein: CASSDRGGGYTF.

The V and J genes are TRBV4-3 and TRBJ2-7; 7 bases are shared with TRBD2. J lost 2 bases, V lost 1 base, and 5 bases had no gene match. This CDR3 spans 15 amino acids. Per germline, CDR1 LGHNA and CDR2 YSLEER. The CDR3 bases are TGCGCCAGCAGCCAAGGGGCTAGCGGAGCCTACGAGCAGTACTTC. It yields the protein CASSQGASGAYEQYF.

The DNA of the CDR3 is TGTGCCAGCAACCCCGGGACAGGGGGCGCTGATGGCTACACCTTC. Encoded protein: CASNPGTGGADGYTF. This chain links TRBV6-2 or TRBV6-3 with TRBJ1-2, with 12 bases that match TRBD1. With V trimmed by 7 bases and J by 6 bases, 9 bases remained unmatched. The CDR3 has 15 amino acids. CDR1 and CDR2 (germline): MNHEY, SVGEGT.

The chain joins TRBV27 to TRBJ1-2, with D perhaps TRBD1 (6 bases). Germline CDR1 reads MNHEY; CDR2 reads SMNVEV (reference sequence). The V end lost 0 bases, the J end lost 8 bases, and 13 bases lay between the germline ends. The CDR3 contains 14 residues. The DNA for the CDR3 is TGTGCCAGCAGTTTATCCACAGGGAACATGGGCTACACCTTC. Translated, it gives CASSLSTGNMGYTF.

The table lists this clone with a few counts. CDR3 protein: CASSSTSSGGAHYEQYF. Written as DNA, the CDR3 is TGTGCCAGCAGCTCGACTTCTAGCGGGGGAGCTCACTACGAGCAGTACTTC. The chain employs TRBV7-9 and TRBJ2-7; 10 bases are shared with TRBD2. The junction had 12 bases not matched to a gene; V was cut back by 4 bases and J by 3 bases. The CDR3 covers 17 residues. The germline CDR1 and CDR2 sequences are SEHNR and FQNEAQ (reference sequence).